A selection of T cell receptor beta chains follows, all from one sample in a study of blood T cell repertoires in COVID-19. The table came from immunoSEQ multiplex PCR; TCRdb's copy has only in-frame clones and leaves some out. Here the sample spans more than 95,000 clones, around four fifths being singletons. What was sequenced was peripheral blood. These receptors originate from a man in his fifties or sixties with acute or convalescent COVID-19. The CDR3 runs from the conserved cysteine through the conserved F or W. A D gene is named only where the DNA matches it firmly. The size field is filled for only some rows; it gives once, few, many or a size class.

j_call | d_call | clone_size | v_call | cdr3_aa | cdr3_nt
TRBJ1-2 | TRBD1 | . | TRBV24-1 | CATSDFGRQGMVGYTF | TGTGCCACCAGTGATTTCGGAAGACAGGGGATGGTGGGCTACACCTTC
TRBJ2-7 | . | . | TRBV4-1 | CASSLAPGRGEQYF | TGCGCCAGCAGCCTAGCTCCGGGCCGAGGGGAGCAGTACTTC
TRBJ2-7 | TRBD1 | once | TRBV19 | CASSKLSGTGSYEQYF | TGTGCCAGTAGCAAGCTCTCCGGGACAGGTTCCTACGAGCAGTACTTC
TRBJ2-1 | TRBD2 | . | TRBV3-1/TRBV3-2 | CASSEGAGGGWGEQFF | TGTGCCAGCAGCGAAGGGGCGGGAGGAGGTTGGGGTGAGCAGTTCTTC
TRBJ2-7 | TRBD2 | . | TRBV3-1/TRBV3-2 | CASSQDWGRAGRNEQYF | TGTGCCAGCAGCCAAGATTGGGGGAGGGCCGGGAGGAACGAGCAGTACTTC
TRBJ1-2 | TRBD1 | once | TRBV20-1 | CSASGDRGFYGYTF | TGCAGTGCTAGTGGGGACAGGGGCTTCTATGGCTACACCTTC
TRBJ1-5 | . | . | TRBV6-6 | CASSRNQGINQPQHF | TGTGCCAGCAGCCGGAACCAGGGGATCAATCAGCCCCAGCATTTT
TRBJ1-1 | . | . | TRBV6-5 | CASSYTRGGVNTEAFF | TGTGCCAGCAGTTACACGCGGGGAGGGGTGAACACTGAAGCTTTCTTT
TRBJ2-1 | TRBD2 | . | TRBV24-1 | CATSGRGSNEQFF | TGTGCCACTAGCGGGAGAGGCTCTAATGAGCAGTTCTTC
TRBJ2-2 | TRBD1 | . | TRBV5-1 | CASSLVETGDSGELFF | TGCGCCAGCAGCTTGGTTGAGACAGGGGACAGCGGGGAGCTGTTTTTT
TRBJ1-2 | . | . | TRBV6-5 | CASTRPGGSDGYTF | TGTGCCAGCACCCGACCCGGGGGTTCCGATGGCTACACCTTC
TRBJ2-3 | TRBD2 | . | TRBV7-3 | CASSPGLSTDTQYF | TGTGCCAGCAGCCCGGGACTATCCACAGATACGCAGTATTTT
TRBJ1-1 | TRBD1 | . | TRBV10-1 | CASSEPGQGNRAFF | TGCGCCAGCAGTGAGCCTGGACAGGGCAACCGAGCTTTCTTT
TRBJ2-5 | TRBD2 | once | TRBV5-6 | CASSLALLAGTNQETQYF | TGTGCCAGCAGCTTGGCCTTGCTAGCGGGAACCAACCAAGAGACCCAGTACTTC
TRBJ2-2 | TRBD2 | . | TRBV5-6 | CASSLGLAGTGELFF | TGTGCCAGCAGCTTGGGACTAGCGGGGACCGGGGAGCTGTTTTTT
TRBJ1-6 | TRBD1 | . | TRBV6-5 | CASRVGQGRDSPLHF | TGTGCCAGCAGAGTTGGACAGGGTAGGGATTCACCCCTCCACTTT
TRBJ1-2 | . | . | TRBV19 | CASSIDPNNYGYTF | TGTGCCAGTAGTATAGACCCTAATAACTATGGCTACACCTTC
TRBJ2-2 | . | . | TRBV19 | CASTRGTANTGELFF | TGTGCCAGTACTAGGGGGACGGCGAACACCGGGGAGCTGTTTTTT
TRBJ1-1 | TRBD1 | . | TRBV5-8 | CASSPGTGGENTEAFF | TGTGCCAGCAGCCCCGGGACAGGGGGAGAGAACACTGAAGCTTTCTTT
TRBJ1-1 | . | . | TRBV29-1 | CSVELSGPEAFF | TGCAGCGTTGAACTGTCAGGCCCTGAAGCTTTCTTT
TRBJ2-2 | . | . | TRBV6-4 | CASRADRGNTGELFF | TGTGCCAGCCGGGCGGATCGGGGGAACACCGGGGAGCTGTTTTTT
TRBJ2-1 | . | . | TRBV24-1 | CATSDFGNEQFF | TGTGCCACCAGTGATTTCGGCAATGAGCAGTTCTTC
TRBJ2-5 | TRBD1 | . | TRBV4-2 | CASSQDPRGLKTQYF | TGTGCCAGCAGCCAAGATCCCAGGGGGCTCAAGACCCAGTACTTC
TRBJ1-1 | . | . | TRBV3-1/TRBV3-2 | CASSAGFNTEAFF | TGTGCCAGCTCGGCAGGGTTCAACACTGAAGCTTTCTTT
TRBJ2-2 | TRBD1 | . | TRBV3-1/TRBV3-2 | CASSQRTGGDTGELFF | TGTGCCAGCAGCCAAAGGACAGGGGGGGACACCGGGGAGCTGTTTTTT
TRBJ1-3 | TRBD1 | many | TRBV9 | CASSTRQGPIGSGNTIYF | TGTGCCAGCAGCACCCGACAGGGGCCCATAGGATCTGGAAACACCATATATTTT
TRBJ1-1 | . | . | TRBV27 | CASSLGGALTEAFF | TGTGCCAGCAGTCTGGGGGGGGCGCTTACTGAAGCTTTCTTT
TRBJ2-1 | . | . | TRBV3-1/TRBV3-2 | CATSDSYNEQFF | TGTGCCACTAGCGACTCCTACAATGAGCAGTTCTTC
TRBJ2-1 | . | . | TRBV2 | CASRNTYNEQFF | TGTGCCAGCAGGAACACCTACAATGAGCAGTTCTTC
TRBJ1-5 | TRBD1 | . | TRBV6-5 | CASSQQGAFQPQHF | TGTGCCAGCAGTCAACAGGGGGCTTTTCAGCCCCAGCATTTT
TRBJ1-2 | . | . | TRBV6-5 | CASSYGGASSYGYTF | TGTGCCAGCAGTTACGGGGGGGCGTCTTCCTATGGCTACACCTTC
TRBJ2-3 | . | few | TRBV5-4 | CASSLVQGSTDTQYF | TGTGCCAGCAGCTTGGTGCAGGGAAGCACAGATACGCAGTATTTT
TRBJ2-1 | . | . | TRBV7-2 | CASSQRGTEQFF | TGTGCCAGCAGCCAACGGGGTACTGAGCAGTTCTTC
TRBJ1-2 | TRBD1 | . | TRBV3-1/TRBV3-2 | CASTRGTVYGYTF | TGTGCCAGCACGCGTGGGACAGTCTATGGCTACACCTTC
TRBJ2-7 | . | . | TRBV11-2 | CASSFVPQSSYEQYF | TGTGCCAGCAGCTTCGTGCCACAGAGCTCCTACGAGCAGTACTTC
TRBJ2-4 | TRBD2 | . | TRBV19 | CASSILKGGPSF | TGTGCCAGTAGTATATTGAAGGGAGGGCCTTCCTTC
TRBJ1-2 | . | once | TRBV6-5 | CASSLSTGISYTF | TGTGCCAGCAGCCTATCCACAGGGATTAGCTACACCTTC
TRBJ2-7 | TRBD1 | once | TRBV18 | CASSPSRDRSYEQYF | TGTGCCAGCTCACCAAGCCGGGACAGATCATACGAGCAGTACTTC
TRBJ2-7 | TRBD1 | . | TRBV3-1/TRBV3-2 | CASSQDGTGGQEQYF | TGTGCCAGCAGCCAAGACGGGACAGGGGGCCAAGAGCAGTACTTC
TRBJ2-1 | . | . | TRBV7-8 | CASTIPGGGGQFF | TGTGCCAGCACCATACCCGGGGGAGGTGGTCAGTTCTTC